This TCR beta chain was sequenced in a study of T-cell memory formation after mild COVID-19. General study points: The CD4+ clones that contracted clustered mainly within CM and EM, and the CD8+ clones concentrated in EMRA. Day 15 to 85 contractors were CD4/CD8 balanced; later expanders leaned CD4+. Memory cells collected pre-infection included some clones that later responded, suggesting cross-reactive memory joined.

Turning to this clonotype: The antigen remains unidentified.

After 5'RACE with constant-segment primers, TCR alpha and TCR beta cDNA libraries carrying sample barcodes and UMIs were obtained. One entry per CDR3 protein, called by TCRdb with MiXCR from the 5' RACE reads. The sample has nearly 350,000 distinct CDR3 sequences, over 10% seen once. This CDR3 spans 17 amino acids. Trimming removed 5 bases from V and 3 bases from J; junction bases left unmatched: 9. Germline CDR1 and CDR2: SGHTA and FQGTGA. This receptor was obtained from a man in his late teens or twenties who had mild COVID-19 (a few samples of this study predate the infection). Cell type and time point are not known. The chain recombines TRBV7-3 with TRBJ2-2; 10 nucleotides line up with TRBD2. The sample comprised PBMCs or a T cell subset sorted from them (not recorded which). The CDR3 region has the DNA TGTGCCAGCAGCACCTCCGGGACTAGCGTTTACACCGGGGAGCTGTTTTTT. Translation gives CASSTSGTSVYTGELFF.